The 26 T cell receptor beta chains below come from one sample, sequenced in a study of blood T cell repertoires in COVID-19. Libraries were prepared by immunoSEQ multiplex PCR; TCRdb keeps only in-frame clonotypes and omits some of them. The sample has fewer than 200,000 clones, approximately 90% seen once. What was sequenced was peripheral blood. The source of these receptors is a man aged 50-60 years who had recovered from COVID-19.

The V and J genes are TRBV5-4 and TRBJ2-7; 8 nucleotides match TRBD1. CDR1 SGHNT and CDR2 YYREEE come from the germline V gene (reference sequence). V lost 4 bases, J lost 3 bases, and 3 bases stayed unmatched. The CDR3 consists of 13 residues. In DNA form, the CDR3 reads TGTGCCAGCAGCACAGGGGGAGGCTACGAGCAGTACTTC. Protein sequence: CASSTGGGYEQYF.

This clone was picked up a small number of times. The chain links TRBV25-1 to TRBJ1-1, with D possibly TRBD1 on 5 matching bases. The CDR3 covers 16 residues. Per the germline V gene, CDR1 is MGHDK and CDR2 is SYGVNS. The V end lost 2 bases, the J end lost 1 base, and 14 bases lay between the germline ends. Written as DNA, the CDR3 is TGTGCCAGCAGTGAACGGTGGGGCCCCCGGAACACTGAAGCTTTCTTT. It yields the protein CASSERWGPRNTEAFF.

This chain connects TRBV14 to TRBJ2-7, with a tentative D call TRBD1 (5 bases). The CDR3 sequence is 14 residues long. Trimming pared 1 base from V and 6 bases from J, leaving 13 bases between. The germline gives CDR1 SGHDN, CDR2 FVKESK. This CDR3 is CASSQVISGIEQYF. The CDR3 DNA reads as TGTGCCAGCAGCCAAGTGATATCAGGGATCGAGCAGTACTTC.

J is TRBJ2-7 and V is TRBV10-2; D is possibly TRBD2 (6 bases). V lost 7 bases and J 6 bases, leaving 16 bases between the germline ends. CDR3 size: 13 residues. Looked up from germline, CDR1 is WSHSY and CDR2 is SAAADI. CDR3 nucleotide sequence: TGCGCCAGCAACGGGGGATCTGTGAGCGAGCAGTACTTC. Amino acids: CASNGGSVSEQYF.

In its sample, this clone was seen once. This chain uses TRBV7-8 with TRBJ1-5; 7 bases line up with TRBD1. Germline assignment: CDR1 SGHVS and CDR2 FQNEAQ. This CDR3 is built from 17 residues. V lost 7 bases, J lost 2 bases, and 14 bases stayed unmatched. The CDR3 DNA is TGTGCCAGCACCGAAGGCAGGGGGAGGATCGGCAATCAGCCCCAGCATTTT. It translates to CASTEGRGRIGNQPQHF.

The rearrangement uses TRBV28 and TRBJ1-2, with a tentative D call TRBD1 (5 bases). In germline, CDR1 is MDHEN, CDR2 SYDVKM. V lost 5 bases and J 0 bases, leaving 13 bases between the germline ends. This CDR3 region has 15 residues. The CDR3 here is CASSDIGQANYGYTF. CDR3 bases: TGTGCCAGCAGTGACATAGGACAAGCTAACTATGGCTACACCTTC.

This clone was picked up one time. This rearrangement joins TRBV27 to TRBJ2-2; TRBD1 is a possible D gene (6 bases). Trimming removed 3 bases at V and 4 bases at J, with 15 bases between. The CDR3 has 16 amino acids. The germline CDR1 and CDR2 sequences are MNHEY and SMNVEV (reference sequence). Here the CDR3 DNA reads TGTGCCAGCAGTTTGGGTAGAACAGGGCCCACCGGGGAGCTGTTTTTT. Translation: CASSLGRTGPTGELFF.

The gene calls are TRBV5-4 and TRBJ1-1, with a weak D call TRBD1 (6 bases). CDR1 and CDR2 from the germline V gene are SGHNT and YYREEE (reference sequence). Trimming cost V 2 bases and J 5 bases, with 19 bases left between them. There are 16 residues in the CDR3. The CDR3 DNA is TGTGCCAGCAGCTTAAACTCGGTGAGGGGGGGAACTGAAGCTTTCTTT. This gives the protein CASSLNSVRGGTEAFF.

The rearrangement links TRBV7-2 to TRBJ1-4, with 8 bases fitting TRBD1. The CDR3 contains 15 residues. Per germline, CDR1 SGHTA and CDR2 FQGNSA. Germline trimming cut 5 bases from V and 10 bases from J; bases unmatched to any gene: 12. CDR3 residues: CASSPTMGQAVKLFF. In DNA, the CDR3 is TGTGCCAGCAGCCCCACGATGGGACAGGCAGTAAAACTGTTTTTT.

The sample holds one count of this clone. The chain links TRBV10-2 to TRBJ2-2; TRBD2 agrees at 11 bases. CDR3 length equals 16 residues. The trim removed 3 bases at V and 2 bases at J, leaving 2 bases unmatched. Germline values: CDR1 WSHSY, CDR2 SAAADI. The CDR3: CASSDTSGGNTGELFF. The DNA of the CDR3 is TGCGCCAGCAGTGACACTAGCGGGGGAAACACCGGGGAGCTGTTTTTT.

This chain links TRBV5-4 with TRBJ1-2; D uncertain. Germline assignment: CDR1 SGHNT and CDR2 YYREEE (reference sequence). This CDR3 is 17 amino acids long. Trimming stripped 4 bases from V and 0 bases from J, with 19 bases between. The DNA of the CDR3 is TGTGCCAGCAGCCGGCAAGGGAGGTCCAATACTAACTATGGCTACACCTTC. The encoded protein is CASSRQGRSNTNYGYTF. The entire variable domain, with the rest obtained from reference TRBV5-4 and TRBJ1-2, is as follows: ETGVTQSPTHLIKTRGQQVTLRCSSQSGHNTVSWYQQALGQGPQFIFQYYREEENGRGNFPPRFSGLQFPNYSSELNVNALELDDSALYLCASSRQGRSNTNYGYTFGSGTRLTVV.

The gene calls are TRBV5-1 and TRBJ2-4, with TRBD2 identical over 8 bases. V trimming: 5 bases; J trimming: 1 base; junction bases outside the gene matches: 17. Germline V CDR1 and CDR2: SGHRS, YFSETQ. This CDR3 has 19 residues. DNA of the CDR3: TGCGCCAGCAGTACTAATCCCCTGCGGGGGGTGTGGGCCAAAAACATTCAGTACTTC. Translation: CASSTNPLRGVWAKNIQYF.

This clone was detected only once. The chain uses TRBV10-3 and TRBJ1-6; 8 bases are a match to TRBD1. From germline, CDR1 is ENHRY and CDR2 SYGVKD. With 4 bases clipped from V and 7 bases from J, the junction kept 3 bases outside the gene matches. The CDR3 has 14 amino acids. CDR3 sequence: CAISGQGNNSPLHF. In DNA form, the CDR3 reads TGTGCCATCAGTGGACAGGGGAACAATTCACCCCTCCACTTT.

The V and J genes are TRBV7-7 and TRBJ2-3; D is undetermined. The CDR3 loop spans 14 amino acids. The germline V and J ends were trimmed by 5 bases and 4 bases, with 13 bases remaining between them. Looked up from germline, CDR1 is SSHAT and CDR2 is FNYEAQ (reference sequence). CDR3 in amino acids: CASSPLSGSDTQYF. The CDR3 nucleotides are TGTGCCAGCAGCCCCTTGTCCGGGTCAGATACGCAGTATTTT. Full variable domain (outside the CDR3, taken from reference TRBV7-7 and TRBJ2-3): GAGVSQSPRYKVTKRGQDVTLRCDPISSHATLYWYQQALGQGPEFLTYFNYEAQPDKSGLPSDRFSAERPEGSISTLTIQRTEQRDSAMYRCASSPLSGSDTQYFGPGTRLTVL.

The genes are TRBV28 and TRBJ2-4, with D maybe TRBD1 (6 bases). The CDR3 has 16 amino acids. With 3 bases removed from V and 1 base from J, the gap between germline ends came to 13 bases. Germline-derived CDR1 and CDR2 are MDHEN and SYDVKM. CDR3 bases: TGTGCCAGCAGTTTCCTATCTACAGGGGCCAAAAACATTCAGTACTTC. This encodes CASSFLSTGAKNIQYF.

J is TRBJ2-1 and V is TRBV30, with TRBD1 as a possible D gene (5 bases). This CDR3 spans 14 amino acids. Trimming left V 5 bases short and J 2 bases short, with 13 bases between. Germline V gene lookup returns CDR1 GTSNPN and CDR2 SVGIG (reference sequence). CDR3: CAWVQGLPYNEQFF. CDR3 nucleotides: TGTGCCTGGGTCCAGGGCCTGCCCTACAATGAGCAGTTCTTC.

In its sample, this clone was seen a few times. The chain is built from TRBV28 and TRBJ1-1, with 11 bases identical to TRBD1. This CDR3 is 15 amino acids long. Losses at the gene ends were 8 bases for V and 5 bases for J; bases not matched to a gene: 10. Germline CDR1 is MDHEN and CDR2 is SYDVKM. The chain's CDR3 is CASPGQGASRTEAFF. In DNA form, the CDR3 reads TGTGCCAGCCCCGGACAGGGGGCAAGCAGGACTGAAGCTTTCTTT.

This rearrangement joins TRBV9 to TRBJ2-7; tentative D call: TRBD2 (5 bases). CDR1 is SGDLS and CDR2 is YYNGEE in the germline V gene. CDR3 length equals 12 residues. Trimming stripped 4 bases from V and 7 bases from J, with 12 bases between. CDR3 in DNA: TGTGCCAGCAGCTTTGGACTCGGGGAGCAGTACTTC. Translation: CASSFGLGEQYF.

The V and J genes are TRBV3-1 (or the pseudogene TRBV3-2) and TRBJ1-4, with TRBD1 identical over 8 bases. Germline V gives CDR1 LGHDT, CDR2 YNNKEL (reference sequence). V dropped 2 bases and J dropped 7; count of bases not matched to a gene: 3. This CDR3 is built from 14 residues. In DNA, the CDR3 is TGTGCCAGCAGCCAACTACAGGGGGGTGAAAAACTGTTTTTT. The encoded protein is CASSQLQGGEKLFF.

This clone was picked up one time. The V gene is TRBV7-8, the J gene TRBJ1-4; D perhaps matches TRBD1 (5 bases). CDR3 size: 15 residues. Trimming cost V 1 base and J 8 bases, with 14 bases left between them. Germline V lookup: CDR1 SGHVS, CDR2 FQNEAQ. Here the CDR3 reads CASSLDGRVVEKLFF. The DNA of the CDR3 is TGTGCCAGCAGCTTAGACGGCAGGGTAGTCGAAAAACTGTTTTTT.

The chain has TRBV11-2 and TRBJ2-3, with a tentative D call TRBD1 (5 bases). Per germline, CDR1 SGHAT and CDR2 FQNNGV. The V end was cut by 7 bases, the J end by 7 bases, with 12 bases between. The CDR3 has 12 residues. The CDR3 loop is CASTVGAYTQYF. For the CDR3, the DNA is TGTGCCAGCACGGTAGGGGCCTATACGCAGTATTTT.

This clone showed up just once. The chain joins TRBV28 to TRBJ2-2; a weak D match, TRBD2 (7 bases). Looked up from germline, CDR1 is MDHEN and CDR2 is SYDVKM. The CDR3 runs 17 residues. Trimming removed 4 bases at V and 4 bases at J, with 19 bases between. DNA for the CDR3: TGTGCCAGCAGTTCCCAAGGACGGGGGGCCGGCACCGGGGAGCTGTTTTTT. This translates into CASSSQGRGAGTGELFF.

The CDR3 DNA sequence: TGTGCCAGCAGCAGAGGGAGCTCTGGAAACACCATATATTTT. Translation: CASSRGSSGNTIYF. The V call is TRBV9, the J call TRBJ1-3; D not resolved. The germline CDR1 and CDR2 sequences are SGDLS and YYNGEE. The CDR3 spans 14 residues. Trimming stripped 4 bases from V and 0 bases from J, with 8 bases between.

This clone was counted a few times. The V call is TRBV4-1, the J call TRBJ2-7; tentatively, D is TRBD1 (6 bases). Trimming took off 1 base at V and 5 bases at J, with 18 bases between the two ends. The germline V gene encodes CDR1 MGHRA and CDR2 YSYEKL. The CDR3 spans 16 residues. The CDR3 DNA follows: TGCGCCAGCAGCCAAGGGCCACTCAGGGGTGACGACGAGCAGTACTTC. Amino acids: CASSQGPLRGDDEQYF.

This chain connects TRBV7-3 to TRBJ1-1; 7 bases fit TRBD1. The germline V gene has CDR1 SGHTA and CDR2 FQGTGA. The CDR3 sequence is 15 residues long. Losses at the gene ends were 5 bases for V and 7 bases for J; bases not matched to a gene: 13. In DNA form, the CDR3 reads TGTGCCAGCAGCCGGGAATCGACAGGGCGAGGTGAAGCTTTCTTT. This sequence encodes CASSRESTGRGEAFF.

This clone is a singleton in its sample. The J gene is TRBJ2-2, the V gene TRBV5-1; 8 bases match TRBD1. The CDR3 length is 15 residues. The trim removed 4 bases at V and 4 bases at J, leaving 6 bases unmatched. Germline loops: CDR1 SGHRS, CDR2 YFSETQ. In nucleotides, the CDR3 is TGCGCCAGCAGCAGGGACAGGTCGCCCACCGGGGAGCTGTTTTTT. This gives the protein CASSRDRSPTGELFF.